The present T cell receptor beta chain was sequenced within a study of CD8 T cells in Susac syndrome. Study as a whole: At the time of blood draw, patients with Susac syndrome were therapy-naive, receiving corticosteroids, or receiving intravenous immunoglobulin alone. Study-level points and caveats: When the CD4+ T cell repertoires of patients with Susac syndrome were examined, they did not show any clonal expansion.

Concerning this clonotype: The antigen is undetermined.

Isolation of CD8+ and CD4+ T cells was performed negatively, whereas enrichment of TEMRA cells was done by FACS. V dropped 6 bases and J dropped 8; count of bases not matched to a gene: 11. From germline, CDR1 is SQVTM and CDR2 ANQGSEA. This CDR3 comprises 15 residues. RNA amounts of about 0.5 to 1 ug underwent reverse transcription with random hexamers. Amplification of TCR beta CDR3 across 54 Vbeta and 13 Jbeta was performed with immunoSEQ multiplex PCR. Each CDR3 protein is one row after TCRdb ran MiXCR on the immunoSEQ multiplex PCR reads. The sample holds under 300,000 distinct CDR3 sequences, 90% to 97% seen once.

The chain uses TRBV29-1 and TRBJ2-1; 12 bases match TRBD2. The TCR originated in a human donor with Susac syndrome. The specimen was CD4+ T cells from PBMCs. The chain's CDR3 is CSVPRGTSGFDEQFF. For the CDR3, the DNA is TGCAGCGTCCCGAGGGGGACTAGCGGGTTCGATGAGCAGTTCTTC.